This T cell receptor beta chain comes out of a study of blood T cell repertoires in COVID-19. Study at large: Donors in the United States, Italy and Spain gave samples during acute or convalescent COVID-19. In each case, the material was cDNA or gDNA derived from T cells, B-cell-depleted T cells, or PBMCs.

Per the original methods: By means of reference gene primer amplification, nucleated cell counts were estimated. Assay used: immunoSEQ multiplex PCR; TCRdb lists only in-frame clones, some missing. D and trimming were read from the DNA, whereas the V and J calls and clone size are those reported in that table. The table shows about 33,000 clones, with around nine tenths occurring only once. V was clipped by 5 bases and J by 0 bases, with 13 bases between them. The CDR3 is made up of 15 amino acids. Germline loops: CDR1 LNHDA, CDR2 SQIVND (reference sequence). The chain uses TRBV19 and TRBJ2-5; TRBD2 might be the D (5 bases). Sequences were obtained from peripheral blood. The TCR sequence derives from a human donor in a cohort sampled during active COVID-19. CDR3 sequence: CASSVLAQYQETQYF. The DNA of the CDR3 is TGTGCCAGTAGTGTGCTAGCTCAGTACCAAGAGACCCAGTACTTC.